What follows is one T cell receptor (beta chain) and its context. Its antigen is still unknown. The CDR3 length is 15 residues. Trimming shortened V by 4 bases and J by 2 bases, and 16 bases separated the two germline ends. Germline lookup yields CDR1 SGHTS and CDR2 YDEGEE. Profiled with immunoSEQ multiplex PCR; TCRdb holds only in-frame clones, not every one. The sample has about 85,000 clones, around 93% seen once. The record originates from a study of graft-versus-host responses after intestinal transplantation. For the study at large: Multivisceral, liver-intestinal, or isolated intestinal grafts were transplanted into recipients.

The source is a human donor who was the organ donor for an intestinal transplant. The chain recombines TRBV5-8 with TRBJ2-7; a weak D match, TRBD1 (7 bases). Sample: unstimulated CD8+ T cells sorted from spleen or lymph node cells, taken before transplant. CDR3 nucleotides: TGTGCCAGCAGCGCCCGAGGAGGGACAGCCTACGAGCAGTACTTC. Translated: CASSARGGTAYEQYF.